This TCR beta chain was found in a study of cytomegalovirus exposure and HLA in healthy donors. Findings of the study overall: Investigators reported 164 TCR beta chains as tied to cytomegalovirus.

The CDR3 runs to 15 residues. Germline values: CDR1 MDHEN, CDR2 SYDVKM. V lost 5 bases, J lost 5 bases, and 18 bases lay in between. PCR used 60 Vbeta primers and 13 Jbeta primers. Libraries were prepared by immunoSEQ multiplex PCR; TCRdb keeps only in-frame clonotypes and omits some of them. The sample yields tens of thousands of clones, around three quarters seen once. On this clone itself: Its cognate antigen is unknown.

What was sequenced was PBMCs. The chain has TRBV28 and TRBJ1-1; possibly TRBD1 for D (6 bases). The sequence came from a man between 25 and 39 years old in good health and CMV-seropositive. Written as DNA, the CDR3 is TGTGCCAGCAGTACCCCTCTCAGGGGAAGGACTGAAGCTTTCTTT. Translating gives CASSTPLRGRTEAFF.